Listed here are 5 T cell receptor beta chains from one sample, sequenced in a study of blood T cell repertoires in COVID-19. Sequenced by immunoSEQ multiplex PCR; TCRdb stores in-frame clones only, minus some. The sample lists under 70,000 clones; over 75% were seen once. The sample taken for sequencing was peripheral blood. Receptors originate from an elderly man with acute or convalescent COVID-19.

The gene calls are TRBV19 and TRBJ2-2, with D unclear. CDR1 is LNHDA and CDR2 is SQIVND in the germline V gene (reference sequence). V lost 5 bases and J lost 3, with 13 bases in between. The CDR3 is made up of 15 amino acids. The CDR3 loop reads CASSEHLPDTGELFF. As DNA, the CDR3 is TGTGCCAGTAGTGAACACCTCCCCGACACCGGGGAGCTGTTTTTT.

J is TRBJ2-7 and V is TRBV5-6; D is perhaps TRBD1 (6 bases). Trimming left V 1 base short and J 2 bases short, with 13 bases between. This CDR3 spans 15 amino acids. Germline V gene sequence: CDR1 SGHDT, CDR2 YYEEEE. Written as DNA, the CDR3 is TGTGCCAGCAGCTTGATGGCGACAGGAGCCTACGAGCAGTACTTC. Residues: CASSLMATGAYEQYF.

In its sample, this clone was seen once. The chain couples TRBV25-1 to TRBJ2-1; tentatively, D is TRBD2 (6 bases). V was cut by 6 bases and J by 9 bases, with 9 bases left in between. The CDR3 contains 11 residues. Looked up from germline, CDR1 is MGHDK and CDR2 is SYGVNS. The CDR3 loop reads CASSASAEQFF. CDR3 nucleotides: TGTGCCAGCAGCGCTAGCGCTGAGCAGTTCTTC.

The chain couples TRBV10-3 to TRBJ2-2; perhaps TRBD2 as D (6 bases). The CDR3 has 15 residues. Germline loops: CDR1 ENHRY, CDR2 SYGVKD. The V end was cut by 4 bases, the J end by 4 bases, with 13 bases between. CDR3 bases: TGTGCCATCAGTGGAGAGCGGGCGGGCACCGGGGAGCTGTTTTTT. Amino acids: CAISGERAGTGELFF.

The chain uses TRBV5-1 and TRBJ1-4, with TRBD1 matching 8 bases. Losses at the gene ends were 4 bases for V and 4 bases for J; bases not matched to a gene: 9. This CDR3 contains 16 residues. Per germline, CDR1 SGHRS and CDR2 YFSETQ. This CDR3 reads CASSTGTGRSNEKLFF. CDR3 DNA: TGCGCCAGCAGCACCGGGACAGGTCGGAGTAATGAAAAACTGTTTTTT.